The text below deals with one T cell receptor (beta chain). The antigen remains undetermined. The source material, RNA transcripts, was used to amplify TCR beta CDR3 regions. In the first-round RT-PCR of the TCR CDR3, the HTBI primer set was used. TCRdb fed the multiplex PCR reads into MiXCR, producing one record per CDR3 protein. The table shows some 300,000 distinct CDR3 sequences, with about an eighth occurring only once. The sample is drawn from a study of T cells in Graves' hyperthyroidism and ophthalmopathy. Researchers barred patients who had uncontrolled infection, other autoimmune disease, pregnancy or lactation. CDR3 size: 11 residues. V lost 5 bases to trimming and J lost 11 bases, with 10 bases between them. Germline V gene data show CDR1 as SEHNR and CDR2 as FQNEAQ (reference sequence). Findings and caveats of the study: The model's output predicted ophthalmopathy at a median of roughly 6.9 months prior to onset.

The sequence was obtained from a woman between 40 and 55 years old with Graves' hyperthyroidism. The J gene is TRBJ2-4, the V gene TRBV7-9; no firm D call. The sequenced sample consisted of blood. CDR3 sequence: CASSPEVVQYF. DNA of the CDR3: TGTGCCAGCAGCCCAGAAGTTGTTCAGTACTTC.